Given below is one T cell receptor beta chain in context. Its target is unknown. The sample comes from a study of T cell responses to AZD1222 COVID-19 vaccine. Generated by immunoSEQ multiplex PCR, the TCRdb table keeps only in-frame clones and is missing some. Among around 120,000 clones listed, 65% to 90% were seen once. Points from the study as a whole: Once two AZD1222 doses were given, Spike-specific TCR breadth and depth went up. Only a handful of AZD1222 recipients, more than 5 in all, had baseline seropositivity. Clonal diversity was possibly underestimated, and white British individuals and females predominated among donors.

The starting material was peripheral blood, obtained 28 days after the second AZD1222 dose. This sequence originates from an adult who received the AZD1222 COVID-19 vaccine.

The CDR3 protein is CASSLVHFYGYTF. The CDR3 DNA sequence: TGTGCCAGCAGTTTAGTACACTTCTATGGCTACACCTTC. The chain carries TRBV28 and TRBJ1-2; no firm D call. Germline V gives CDR1 MDHEN, CDR2 SYDVKM. Trimming removed 2 bases at V and 4 bases at J, with 8 bases between. The CDR3 sequence is 13 residues long.